This T cell receptor beta chain was recovered during a study of cytomegalovirus exposure and HLA in healthy donors. Whole-study context: Counted in an early data release were approximately 85 million unique TCRs from HLA-typed donors. Study-level findings and limits: 150 or so TCR beta chains were listed as cytomegalovirus-associated. Immune exposure information comprised only CMV serostatus. Links to common viral pathogens appeared, in a later analysis, for several of the most significant clusters.

The V and J ends lost 5 bases and 2 bases, in that order; junction bases with no gene match: 8. CDR3 length equals 17 residues. Germline lookup yields CDR1 SNHLY and CDR2 FYNNEI. PCR employed 60 Vbeta and 13 Jbeta primers. Here immunoSEQ multiplex PCR was the method, and the copy in TCRdb shows in-frame clones only, minus some. This sample has 150,000 to 200,000 clones, with just over 75% found just once. Notes on this clone: The antigen is unknown.

V and J are TRBV2 and TRBJ2-2, with TRBD1 identical over 10 bases. The sequencing sample was made of PBMCs. The sequence was obtained from a man aged 35-49 years in good health and CMV-seronegative. CDR3 DNA: TGTGCCAGCAGTCAACCTCGGGACAGGGGTAACACCGGGGAGCTGTTTTTT. It codes for CASSQPRDRGNTGELFF. The entire variable domain, with the rest obtained from reference TRBV2 and TRBJ2-2, is as follows: EPEVTQTPSHQVTQMGQEVILRCVPISNHLYFYWYRQILGQKVEFLVSFYNNEISEKSEIFDDQFSVERPDGSNFTLKIRSTKLEDSAMYFCASSQPRDRGNTGELFFGEGSRLTVL.